This T cell receptor beta chain came from a study of PD-1 blockade in classical Hodgkin lymphoma. About this clone itself: The antigen remains unidentified.

Patients all relapsed after autologous stem cell transplantation, and there was variation in brentuximab vedotin exposure. The CDR3 covers 17 residues. The V gene's germline CDR1 is SQVTM and CDR2 ANQGSEA. V dropped 0 bases and J dropped 2; count of bases not matched to a gene: 12. Study findings and constraints: Partial responders and progressors had significantly lower baseline TCR diversity.

Produced via immunoSEQ multiplex PCR; TCRdb's table is partial and in-frame only. Of some 90,000 clones in the sample, around 90% were seen once. The chain has TRBV29-1 and TRBJ1-1, with TRBD1 matching over 7 bases. This receptor was obtained from a human donor with classical Hodgkin lymphoma. Source: peripheral blood mononuclear cells (PBMCs), taken before the second cycle of nivolumab. The CDR3, as DNA: TGCAGCGTTGAAGATCGTAAGGGGGCAGGTAGTAACACTGAAGCTTTCTTT. Residues: CSVEDRKGAGSNTEAFF.